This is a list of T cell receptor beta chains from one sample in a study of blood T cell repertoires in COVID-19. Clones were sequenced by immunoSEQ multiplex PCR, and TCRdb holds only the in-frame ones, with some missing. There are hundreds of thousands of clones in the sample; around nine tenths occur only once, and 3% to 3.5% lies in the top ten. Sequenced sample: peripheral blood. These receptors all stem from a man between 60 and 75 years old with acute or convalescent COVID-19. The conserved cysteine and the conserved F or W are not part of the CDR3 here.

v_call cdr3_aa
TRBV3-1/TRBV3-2 ASQGTAHTGELF
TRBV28 ASRDLPGQLYGYT
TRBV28 ASSFGGPSGYGYT
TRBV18 ASSAVTRVYQETQY
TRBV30 AARRDRNSPLH
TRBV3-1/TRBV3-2 ASSRRQGGQPQH
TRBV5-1 ASSLGQGASGGPDNEQF
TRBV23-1 AIGRGGNTEAF
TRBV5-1 ASSVTGEQY
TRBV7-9 ASSYTRQATNEKLF
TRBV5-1 ASSSQGSTNTGELF
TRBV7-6 ASSLVQGANSEQF
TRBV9 ASSVGTDPYEQY
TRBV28 ASRMGLGTGELF
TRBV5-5 ASSFQGAPYEQY
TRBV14 ASSPKDRVGETQY
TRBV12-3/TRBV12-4 ASSLDSTDTQY
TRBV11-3 ASSLEIGGPGTGELF
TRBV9 ASRKTGGLTDTQY
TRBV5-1 ASSSGQGSGGYT